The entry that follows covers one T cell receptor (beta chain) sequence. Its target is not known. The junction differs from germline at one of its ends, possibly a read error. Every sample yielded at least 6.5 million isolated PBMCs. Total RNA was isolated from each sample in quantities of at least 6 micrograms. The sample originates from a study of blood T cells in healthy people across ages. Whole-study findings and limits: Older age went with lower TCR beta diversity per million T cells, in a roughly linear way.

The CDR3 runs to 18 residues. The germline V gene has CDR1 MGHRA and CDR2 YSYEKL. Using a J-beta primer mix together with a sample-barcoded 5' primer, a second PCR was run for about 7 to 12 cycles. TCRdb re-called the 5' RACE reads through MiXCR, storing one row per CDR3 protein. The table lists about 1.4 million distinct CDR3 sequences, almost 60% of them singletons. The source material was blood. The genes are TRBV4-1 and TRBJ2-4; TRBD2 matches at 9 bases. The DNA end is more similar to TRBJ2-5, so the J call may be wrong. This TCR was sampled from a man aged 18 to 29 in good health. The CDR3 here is CASSQVPVAGDHSETQYF. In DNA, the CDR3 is TGCGCCAGCAGTCAAGTTCCGGTAGCGGGGGATCATAGTGAGACCCAGTACTTC.